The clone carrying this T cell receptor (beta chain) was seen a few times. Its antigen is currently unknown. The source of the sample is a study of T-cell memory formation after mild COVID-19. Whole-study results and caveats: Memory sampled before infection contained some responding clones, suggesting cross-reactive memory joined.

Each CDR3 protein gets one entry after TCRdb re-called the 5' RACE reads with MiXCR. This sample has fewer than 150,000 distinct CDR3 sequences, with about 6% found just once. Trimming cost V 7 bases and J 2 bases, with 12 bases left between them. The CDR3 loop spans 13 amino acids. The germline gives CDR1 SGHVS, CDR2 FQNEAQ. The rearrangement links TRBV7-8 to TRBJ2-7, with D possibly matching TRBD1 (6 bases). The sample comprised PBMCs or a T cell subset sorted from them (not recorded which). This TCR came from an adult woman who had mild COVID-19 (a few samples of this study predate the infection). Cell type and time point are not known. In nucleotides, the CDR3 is TGTGCCAGCACTGCCGACAGGACCTACGAGCAGTACTTC. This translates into CASTADRTYEQYF.